The T cell receptor (beta chain) under discussion was sequenced for a study of blood T cell repertoires in COVID-19. This CDR3 comprises 14 residues. Germline assignment: CDR1 SEHNR and CDR2 FQNEAQ (reference sequence). Trimming took off 1 base at V and 6 bases at J, with 10 bases between the two ends. This table comes from immunoSEQ multiplex PCR, and its TCRdb copy is limited to in-frame clones, with some not included. Of some 100,000 clones in the sample, approximately 86% were seen once. Two negative PCRs, clearance, or symptom resolution had been documented for recovered Cohort 3 donors. The chain is built from TRBV7-9 and TRBJ2-1, with D possibly being TRBD2 (6 bases). Specimen: PBMCs or T cells enriched from blood (not recorded which). The source of this sequence is a woman in her forties or fifties who had recovered from COVID-19. The CDR3 loop is CASSLGTMFNEQFF. CDR3 sequence (DNA): TGTGCCAGCAGCTTAGGGACTATGTTCAATGAGCAGTTCTTC.